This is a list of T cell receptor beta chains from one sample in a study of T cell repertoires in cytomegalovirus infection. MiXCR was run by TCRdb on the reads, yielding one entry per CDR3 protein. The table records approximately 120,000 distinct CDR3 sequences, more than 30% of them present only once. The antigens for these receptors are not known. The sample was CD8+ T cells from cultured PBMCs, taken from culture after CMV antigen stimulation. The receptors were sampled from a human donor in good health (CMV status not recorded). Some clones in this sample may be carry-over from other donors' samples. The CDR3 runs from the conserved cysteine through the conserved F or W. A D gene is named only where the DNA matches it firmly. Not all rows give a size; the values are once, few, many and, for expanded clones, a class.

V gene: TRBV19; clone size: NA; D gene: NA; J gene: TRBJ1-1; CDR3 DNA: TGTGCCAGTAGTATAGTCCCGGCAGGGCTGAACACTGAAGCTTTCTTT; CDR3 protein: CASSIVPAGLNTEAFF
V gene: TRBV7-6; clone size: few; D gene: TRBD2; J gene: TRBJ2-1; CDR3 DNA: TGTGTCAGCAGCCTAACTCCGGGACTAGCGGGGTCTGAGCAGTTCTTC; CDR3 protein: CVSSLTPGLAGSEQFF
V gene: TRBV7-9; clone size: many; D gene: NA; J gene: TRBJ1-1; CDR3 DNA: TGTGCCAGCAGCTTAATTTCCGAAGCTTTCTTT; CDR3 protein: CASSLISEAFF
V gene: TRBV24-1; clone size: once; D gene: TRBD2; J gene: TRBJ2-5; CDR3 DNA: TGTGCCACCAGTGATCCCGGGACTAGCGGAGAGACCCAGTACTTC; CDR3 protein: CATSDPGTSGETQYF
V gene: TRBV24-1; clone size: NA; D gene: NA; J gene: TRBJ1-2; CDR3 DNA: TGTGCCACCAGTGATTGGTCCGGTGGCTACACCTTC; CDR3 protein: CATSDWSGGYTF
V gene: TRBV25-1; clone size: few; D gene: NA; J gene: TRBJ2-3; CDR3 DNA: TGTGCCAGCAGTGAATCAAAATACGGTGGGACAGATACGCAGTATTTT; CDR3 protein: CASSESKYGGTDTQYF
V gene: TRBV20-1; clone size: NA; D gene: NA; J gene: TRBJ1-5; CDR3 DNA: TGCAGTGCAATCCAGGGGTCGGGCAATCAGCCCCAGCATTTT; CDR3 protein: CSAIQGSGNQPQHF
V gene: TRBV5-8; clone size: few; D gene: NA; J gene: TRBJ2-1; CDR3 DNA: TGTGCCAGCAGCTTGTTCAATGAGCAGTTCTTC; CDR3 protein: CASSLFNEQFF
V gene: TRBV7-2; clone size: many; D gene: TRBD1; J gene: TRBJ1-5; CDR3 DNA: TGTGCCAGCAGCCATTTAGGACAGGGGAGCGGTCAGCCCCAGCATTTT; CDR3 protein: CASSHLGQGSGQPQHF
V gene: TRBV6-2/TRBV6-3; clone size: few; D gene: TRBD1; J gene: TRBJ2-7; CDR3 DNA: TGTGCCAGCAGTTACAGGACAGGAGCCTACGAGCAGTACTTC; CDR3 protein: CASSYRTGAYEQYF
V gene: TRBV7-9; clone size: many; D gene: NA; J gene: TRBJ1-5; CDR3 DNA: TGTGCCAGCAGCCTAATGACAGATCAGCCCCAGCATTTT; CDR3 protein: CASSLMTDQPQHF
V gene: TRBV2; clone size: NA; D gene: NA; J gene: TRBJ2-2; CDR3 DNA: TGTGCCAGCAGTGCGCCTCGACAGACCTCCGCGAACACCGGGGAGCTGTTTTTT; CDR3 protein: CASSAPRQTSANTGELFF
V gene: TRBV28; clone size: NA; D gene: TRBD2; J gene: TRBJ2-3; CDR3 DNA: TGTGCCAGCAGTTGGCCGGCGCGGGGGGACACAGATACGCAGTATTTT; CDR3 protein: CASSWPARGDTDTQYF
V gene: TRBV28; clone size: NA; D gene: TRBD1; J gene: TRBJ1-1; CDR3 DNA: TGTGCCAGCAGTTTGGTCCAGGGGGAAACTGTAGCTTTCTTT; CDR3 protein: CASSLVQGETVAFF
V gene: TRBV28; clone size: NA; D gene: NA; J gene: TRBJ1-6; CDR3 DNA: TGTGCCAGCAGTTTACTCCCGACAGTGAACTATAATTCACCCCTCCACTTT; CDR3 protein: CASSLLPTVNYNSPLHF
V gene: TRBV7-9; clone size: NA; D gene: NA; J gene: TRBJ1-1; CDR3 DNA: TGTGCCAGCAGCTACCAAGGAGAAGCTTTCTTT; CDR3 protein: CASSYQGEAFF
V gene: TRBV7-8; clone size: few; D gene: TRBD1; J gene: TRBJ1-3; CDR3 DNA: TGTGCCAGCAGCTCCCCGGGACAGGGGAGAAACACCATATATTTT; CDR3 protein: CASSSPGQGRNTIYF
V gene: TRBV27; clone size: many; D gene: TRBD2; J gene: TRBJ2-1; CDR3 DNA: TGTGCCAGCAGTCCCAGACTAGCGGGGGGACTCGGGGTTGAGCAGTTCTTC; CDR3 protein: CASSPRLAGGLGVEQFF
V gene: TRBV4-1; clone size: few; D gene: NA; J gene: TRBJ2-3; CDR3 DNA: TGCGCCAGCAGTCCAGAGGTGGATACGCAGTATTTT; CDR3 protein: CASSPEVDTQYF
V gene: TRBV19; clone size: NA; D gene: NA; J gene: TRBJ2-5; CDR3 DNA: TGTGCCAGCCACGGACCTTACGAAGAGACCCAGTACTTC; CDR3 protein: CASHGPYEETQYF
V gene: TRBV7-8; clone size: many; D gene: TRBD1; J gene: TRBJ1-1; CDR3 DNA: TGTGCCAGCAGCTTGCAGGGGGGACAATATATGAACACTGAAGCTTTCTTT; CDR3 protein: CASSLQGGQYMNTEAFF
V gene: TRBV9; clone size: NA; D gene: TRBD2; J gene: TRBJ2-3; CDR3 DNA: TGTGCCAGCAGCGTAGAGGAGCGGGGGCCACCGGGGCAGTATTTT; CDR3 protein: CASSVEERGPPGQYF
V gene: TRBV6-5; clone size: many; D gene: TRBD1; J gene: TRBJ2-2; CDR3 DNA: TGTGCCAGCACCATAAGACAGGGGGCGCCCGCCGGGGAGCTGTTTTTT; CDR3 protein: CASTIRQGAPAGELFF
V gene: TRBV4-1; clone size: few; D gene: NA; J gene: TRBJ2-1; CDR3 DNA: TGCGCCAGCAGCCACGGTTGGAACAATGAGCAGTTCTTC; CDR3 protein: CASSHGWNNEQFF
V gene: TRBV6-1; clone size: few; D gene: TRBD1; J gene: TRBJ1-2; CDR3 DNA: TGTGCCAGCAGTGAATGGACAGGAGGGGACCTCTATGGCTACACCTTC; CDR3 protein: CASSEWTGGDLYGYTF
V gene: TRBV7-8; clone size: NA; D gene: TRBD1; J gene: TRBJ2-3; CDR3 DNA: TGTACCACTTCGACAGGGGTTGGTAGCACAGATACGCAGTATTTT; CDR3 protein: CTTSTGVGSTDTQYF
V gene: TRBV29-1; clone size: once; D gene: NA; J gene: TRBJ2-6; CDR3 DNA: TGCAGCGTTTACTTGGCCTCTGGGGCCAACGTCCTGACTTTC; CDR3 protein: CSVYLASGANVLTF
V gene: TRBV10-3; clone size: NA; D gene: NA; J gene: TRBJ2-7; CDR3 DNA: TGTGCCATCAGTGCCCAAGCCCAGCCCTACGAGCAGTACTTC; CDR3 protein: CAISAQAQPYEQYF
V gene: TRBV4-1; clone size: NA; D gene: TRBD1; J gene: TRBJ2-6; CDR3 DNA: TGCGCCAGCAGCCACCAGGGGGCAGGGGCCAACGTCCTGACTTTC; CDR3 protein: CASSHQGAGANVLTF
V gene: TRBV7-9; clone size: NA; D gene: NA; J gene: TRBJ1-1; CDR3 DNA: TGTGCCAGCAGCCCGGGGCTTGAAGCTTTCTTT; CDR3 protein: CASSPGLEAFF
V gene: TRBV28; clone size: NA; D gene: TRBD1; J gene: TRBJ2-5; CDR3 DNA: TGTGCCAGCAGTGTGGGACAGGGGAACGTCGAGACCCAGTACTTC; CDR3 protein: CASSVGQGNVETQYF